These 18 T cell receptor beta chains came from one sample sequenced in a study of identifying expanded T cells in peripheral blood. The method was immunoSEQ multiplex PCR; TCRdb's version includes in-frame clones alone and lacks a portion of them. The table includes about 94,000 clones, roughly 86% detected once. Source material: blood. These receptors were obtained from a person aged 18 to 75 in good health.

This chain uses TRBV5-1 with TRBJ1-3; 10 bases align to TRBD1. Trimming cost V 2 bases and J 10 bases; bases outside gene matches: 6. This CDR3 spans 14 amino acids. Germline lookup yields CDR1 SGHRS and CDR2 YFSETQ. The CDR3 DNA sequence: TGCGCCAGCAGCTTAGACAGGGGGCTTGGAACCATATATTTT. It translates to CASSLDRGLGTIYF.

The chain links TRBV7-3 to TRBJ2-7; 11 nucleotides line up with TRBD2. The CDR3 has 13 residues. V was clipped by 4 bases and J by 6 bases; unmatched bases: 2. The V gene's germline CDR1 is SGHTA and CDR2 FQGTGA. CDR3 protein: CASSSTSGGEQYF. The CDR3 nucleotides are TGTGCCAGCAGCTCAACTAGCGGGGGCGAGCAGTACTTC.

J is TRBJ2-7 and V is TRBV5-1, with TRBD2 matching over 13 bases. The V segment lost 4 bases and the J segment 2 bases; nucleotides outside the gene matches: 0. This CDR3 has 14 residues. Germline V lookup: CDR1 SGHRS, CDR2 YFSETQ. The CDR3 spells CASSGTSGTYEQYF. The CDR3 nucleotides are TGCGCCAGCAGCGGGACTAGCGGGACCTACGAGCAGTACTTC. The full variable domain, with the rest looked up from reference TRBV5-1 and TRBJ2-7, is KAGVTQTPRYLIKTRGQQVTLSCSPISGHRSVSWYQQTPGQGLQFLFEYFSETQRNKGNFPGRFSGRQFSNSRSEMNVSTLELGDSALYLCASSGTSGTYEQYFGPGTRLTVT.

The chain recombines TRBV27 with TRBJ1-1; D remains ambiguous. The length of the CDR3 is 15 residues. Deletions cut 5 bases from V and 1 base from J, with 14 bases between. The germline V gene has CDR1 MNHEY and CDR2 SMNVEV (reference sequence). CDR3 DNA sequence: TGTGCCAGCAGTCCCGGGGTCCAGGAGAACACTGAAGCTTTCTTT. Its protein is CASSPGVQENTEAFF.

The chain links TRBV7-3 to TRBJ2-5, with a tentative D call TRBD2 (7 bases). Germline V gene data show CDR1 as SGHTA and CDR2 as FQGTGA. This CDR3 comprises 17 residues. Trimming cost V 0 bases and J 7 bases, with 21 bases left between them. Written as DNA, the CDR3 is TGTGCCAGCAGCTTAACGGTTCTAGGGCGGGGGCAGGCGACCCAGTACTTC. Translation: CASSLTVLGRGQATQYF.

The chain couples TRBV19 to TRBJ1-1, with D uncertain. This CDR3 is built from 17 residues. Germline V gene data show CDR1 as LNHDA and CDR2 as SQIVND (reference sequence). Between the trimmed V and J ends, which lost 7 bases and 0 bases, there was a span of 21 bases. The CDR3 nucleotides read TGTGCCAGTACCCCCCCTGGGTGGGTGACGGTGAACACTGAAGCTTTCTTT. This encodes CASTPPGWVTVNTEAFF.

The CDR3 coding sequence is TGTGCCAGCAGTTGGCAGTTTCACACTGAAGCTTTCTTT. It encodes CASSWQFHTEAFF. The chain uses TRBV27 and TRBJ1-1; D unresolved. V was cut by 4 bases and J by 3 bases, with 9 bases left in between. The length of the CDR3 is 13 residues. CDR1 and CDR2 from the germline V gene are MNHEY and SMNVEV (reference sequence).

This chain uses TRBV5-1 with TRBJ1-1; 8 bases fit TRBD1. CDR3 length: 15 residues. J lost 3 bases, V lost 0 bases, and 4 bases had no gene match. Germline V lookup: CDR1 SGHRS, CDR2 YFSETQ. The CDR3 sequence: CASSLDGQGYTEAFF. CDR3 bases: TGCGCCAGCAGCTTGGACGGACAGGGTTACACTGAAGCTTTCTTT.

The rearrangement uses TRBV30 and TRBJ2-7, with 9 bases matching TRBD1. V was pared by 5 bases and J by 7 bases, with 15 bases of the junction left unmatched. Germline loops: CDR1 GTSNPN, CDR2 SVGIG (reference sequence). The CDR3 is 15 residues long. The CDR3 protein is CAWETGGIPDREQYF. The CDR3 DNA reads TGTGCCTGGGAGACAGGGGGAATTCCGGATAGGGAGCAGTACTTC.

J is TRBJ2-3 and V is TRBV5-4; D possibly corresponds to TRBD2 (6 bases). Germline values: CDR1 SGHNT, CDR2 YYREEE (reference sequence). The length of the CDR3 is 16 residues. Between the trimmed V and J ends, which lost 4 bases and 1 base, there was a span of 16 bases. The chain's CDR3 is CASSKPAASGTDTQYF. The CDR3 region has the DNA TGTGCCAGCAGCAAACCCGCGGCTAGCGGCACAGATACGCAGTATTTT.

The J gene is TRBJ1-6, the V gene TRBV19, with D possibly TRBD1 on 5 matching bases. This CDR3 has 18 amino acids. The germline gives CDR1 LNHDA, CDR2 SQIVND (reference sequence). The germline V and J ends were trimmed by 6 bases and 1 base, with 19 bases remaining between them. CDR3 sequence: CASSPLGTRMSYNSPLHF. The CDR3 DNA reads TGTGCCAGTAGCCCCCTGGGGACTCGGATGTCCTATAATTCACCCCTCCACTTT.

This clone was picked up many times. The J gene is TRBJ1-2, the V gene TRBV5-1; no clear D. Trimming left V 1 base short and J 8 bases short, with 18 bases between. CDR3 size: 15 residues. Germline values: CDR1 SGHRS, CDR2 YFSETQ. CDR3 protein: CASSLTPGASRGYTF. Here the CDR3 DNA reads TGCGCCAGCAGCTTGACCCCCGGTGCGTCTCGGGGCTACACCTTC.

This chain connects TRBV2 to TRBJ2-3, with TRBD1 matching 8 bases. V was clipped by 7 bases and J by 5 bases; unmatched bases: 8. The germline V gene encodes CDR1 SNHLY and CDR2 FYNNEI. This CDR3 has 14 residues. CDR3 bases: TGTGCCAGCAAGGTCGGACAGGGACGAGATACGCAGTATTTT. This codes for CASKVGQGRDTQYF.

This sequence joins TRBV6-1 and TRBJ1-1; perhaps TRBD1 as D (5 bases). Trimming removed 5 bases at V and 5 bases at J, with 9 bases between. The CDR3 has 12 residues. The germline CDR1 and CDR2 sequences are MNHNS and SASEGT. CDR3 loop: CASSQGYTEAFF. CDR3 nucleotide sequence: TGTGCCAGCAGTCAGGGATATACTGAAGCTTTCTTT.

The V gene is TRBV14, the J gene TRBJ2-6; D possibly corresponds to TRBD2 (5 bases). Germline V gene lookup returns CDR1 SGHDN and CDR2 FVKESK. V was trimmed by 4 bases and J by 4 bases, leaving 8 bases between them. CDR3 size: 14 residues. CDR3 protein: CASSLSGGANVLTF. The CDR3 coding sequence is TGTGCCAGCAGCCTCAGCGGCGGGGCCAACGTCCTGACTTTC.

This chain joins TRBV6-5 and TRBJ1-2; 7 nucleotides match TRBD1. The V gene's germline CDR1 is MNHEY and CDR2 SVGAGI. The CDR3 length is 14 residues. The V segment lost 5 bases and the J segment 6 bases; nucleotides outside the gene matches: 9. The DNA of the CDR3 is TGTGCCAGCAGTACGTACCAGGGGGGCGATGGCTACACCTTC. Its translation is CASSTYQGGDGYTF.

The V and J genes are TRBV29-1 and TRBJ2-3; the match to TRBD2 covers 9 bases. Per the germline V gene, CDR1 is SQVTM and CDR2 is ANQGSEA. The V gene end was trimmed by 5 bases and the J gene end by 5 bases; junction bases not matched to a gene: 14. The CDR3 is 16 residues long. The CDR3 coding sequence is TGCAGCGTTTTGAGACTAGCGGCGAGATCCGAAGATACGCAGTATTTT. It codes for CSVLRLAARSEDTQYF.

The count of this clone is one. The rearrangement uses TRBV10-3 and TRBJ1-1, with 7 bases that match TRBD1. Germline loops: CDR1 ENHRY, CDR2 SYGVKD. The junction had 8 bases not matched to a gene; V was cut back by 10 bases and J by 0 bases. This CDR3 spans 14 amino acids. CDR3 sequence: CATRGANMNTEAFF. In DNA form, the CDR3 reads TGTGCCACCAGGGGGGCTAACATGAACACTGAAGCTTTCTTT.